Presented here are 17 T cell receptor beta chains from one specimen sequenced in a study of persistence of HIV-infected CD4 T cells. Their antigen targets remain unknown. This was the immunoSEQ version 4 assay in survey mode. Using immunoSEQ multiplex PCR, the repertoire was profiled, and TCRdb retains in-frame clones only, with some absent. The sample comprises tens of thousands of clones, 70% to 75% of which are singletons, and more than 1.5% rests with the top ten. The stimulus was an HIV-1 Gag 15-mer peptide pool, 0.95 to 1 ug/peptide/mL. Sorted nonresponding memory CD4+ T cells were CD40L-negative, CD69-negative, CD45RO-high. Specimen: CD4+ T cells sorted from PBMCs after roughly 18-hour stimulation, collected from a patient who received antiretroviral therapy. These receptors all come from an adult man with HIV who was CMV-seropositive.

The chain combines TRBV7-3 with TRBJ2-6; 8 bases are shared with TRBD1. The CDR3 extends over 16 amino acids. Unmatched junction bases numbered 7, after V lost 4 bases and J lost 5 bases. Germline-derived CDR1 and CDR2 are SGHTA and FQGTGA. CDR3 nucleotide sequence: TGTGCCAGCAGCTCCCAGACAGGGGTTAGGGCCAACGTCCTGACTTTC. Protein: CASSSQTGVRANVLTF.

The J gene is TRBJ1-5, the V gene TRBV6-5; TRBD1 aligns across 7 bases. V lost 8 bases to trimming and J lost 4 bases; unmatched junction nucleotides: 8. The CDR3 covers 14 residues. The germline CDR1 and CDR2 sequences are MNHEY and SVGAGI. The CDR3 region has the DNA TGTGCCAGCTACCCGGGACAGCAAAATCAGCCCCAGCATTTT. Residues: CASYPGQQNQPQHF.

This clone was observed a handful of times. CDR3 sequence: CASSLDIAGLSYNEQFF. DNA for the CDR3: TGTGCCAGCAGCTTGGATATAGCGGGGCTCTCCTACAATGAGCAGTTCTTC. The V call is TRBV5-5, the J call TRBJ2-1, with 8 bases identical to TRBD2. This CDR3 region has 17 residues. Losses at the gene ends were 0 bases for V and 0 bases for J; bases not matched to a gene: 5. Germline lookup yields CDR1 SGHKS and CDR2 YYEKEE (reference sequence). The complete variable domain, with remaining parts taken from reference TRBV5-5 and TRBJ2-1, reads DAGVTQSPTHLIKTRGQQVTLRCSPISGHKSVSWYQQVLGQGPQFIFQYYEKEERGRGNFPDRFSARQFPNYSSELNVNALLLGDSALYLCASSLDIAGLSYNEQFFGPGTRLTVL.

The chain joins TRBV7-8 to TRBJ2-3; D remains ambiguous. The length of the CDR3 is 15 residues. Germline V gene lookup returns CDR1 SGHVS and CDR2 FQNEAQ. Trimming cost V 0 bases and J 1 base, with 8 bases left between them. For the CDR3, the DNA is TGTGCCAGCAGCTTAGCGGTGAGAGGCACAGATACGCAGTATTTT. This codes for CASSLAVRGTDTQYF.

Only a few counts were recorded for this clone. This sequence joins TRBV6-5 and TRBJ2-7; TRBD1 aligns across 8 bases. This CDR3 comprises 14 residues. Losses at the gene ends were 5 bases for V and 3 bases for J; bases not matched to a gene: 6. The germline V gene has CDR1 MNHEY and CDR2 SVGAGI. CDR3 coding DNA: TGTGCCAGCAGTACCCCGGACAGGGTCTACGAGCAGTACTTC. Protein product: CASSTPDRVYEQYF.

This clone has just a few counts. The gene calls are TRBV4-1 and TRBJ2-7, with a possible D match to TRBD1 (6 bases). Germline V gene sequence: CDR1 MGHRA, CDR2 YSYEKL. The CDR3 contains 14 residues. Trimming took 1 base from V and 7 from J, leaving 14 bases between them. Here the CDR3 reads CASSQGGRLGEQYF. CDR3 nucleotides: TGCGCCAGCAGCCAAGGGGGGCGCCTGGGGGAGCAGTACTTC.

The chain joins TRBV4-2 to TRBJ2-5; TRBD1 matches 7 bases. CDR1 and CDR2 from the germline V gene are LGHNA and YNFKEQ. The V and J ends lost 1 base and 2 bases, in that order; junction bases with no gene match: 4. CDR3 length equals 15 residues. The CDR3 here is CASSQGGTAQETQYF. Written as DNA, the CDR3 is TGTGCCAGCAGCCAAGGGGGGACAGCTCAAGAGACCCAGTACTTC.

The V call is TRBV27, the J call TRBJ1-2, with no clear D. The V and J ends lost 4 bases and 5 bases respectively, with 11 bases between them. The CDR3 runs 13 residues. Germline V gene data show CDR1 as MNHEY and CDR2 as SMNVEV (reference sequence). The CDR3 DNA is TGTGCCAGCAGTTACGACGGCCTTTATGGCTACACCTTC. It codes for CASSYDGLYGYTF.

The CDR3 sequence: CASRGTAPTGELFF. CDR3 nucleotides: TGTGCCAGCAGAGGTACAGCTCCCACCGGGGAGCTGTTTTTT. The genes are TRBV27 and TRBJ2-2; D is ambiguous. The CDR3 is 14 amino acids. Trimming shortened V by 6 bases and J by 4 bases, and 12 bases separated the two germline ends. CDR1 and CDR2 (germline): MNHEY, SMNVEV (reference sequence).

The CDR3 loop reads CASRLQGAENIQYF. The DNA for the CDR3 is TGTGCCAGCAGATTACAGGGGGCGGAAAACATTCAGTACTTC. The chain is built from TRBV5-6 and TRBJ2-4; TRBD1 agrees at 9 bases. The germline V gene has CDR1 SGHDT and CDR2 YYEEEE. This CDR3 is 14 amino acids long. V shed 5 bases, J shed 5 bases, and the junction held 5 bases outside the gene matches.

The chain combines TRBV3-1 (or the pseudogene TRBV3-2) with TRBJ1-1, with TRBD1 as a possible D gene (5 bases). The CDR3 totals 13 residues. Germline values: CDR1 LGHDT, CDR2 YNNKEL (reference sequence). V dropped 2 bases and J dropped 4 bases, with 8 bases sitting between them. The CDR3 is CASSQQGVTEAFF. The DNA of the CDR3 is TGTGCCAGCAGCCAACAGGGTGTCACTGAAGCTTTCTTT.

This chain connects TRBV11-2 to TRBJ1-2; D might be TRBD1 (5 bases). CDR3 size: 13 residues. The V end lost 4 bases, the J end lost 7 bases, and 13 bases lay between the germline ends. The germline gives CDR1 SGHAT, CDR2 FQNNGV. CDR3 nucleotides: TGTGCCAGCAGCTGGGGGGTAGAGAGTGGCTACACCTTC. This codes for CASSWGVESGYTF.

V is TRBV6-4 and J is TRBJ1-1; 10 bases match TRBD1. The CDR3 is 15 amino acids. Germline V gene sequence: CDR1 MRHNA, CDR2 SNTAGT. V lost 3 bases, J lost 5 bases, and 6 bases stayed unmatched. CDR3 protein: CASSERQGAITEAFF. CDR3 coding DNA: TGTGCCAGCAGTGAAAGACAGGGGGCGATAACTGAAGCTTTCTTT.

V is TRBV7-6 and J is TRBJ1-3; 7 bases are a match to TRBD1. The CDR3 totals 20 residues. Trimming took 5 bases from V and 0 from J; bases not matched to a gene: 19. In germline, CDR1 is SGHVS, CDR2 FNYEAQ. CDR3 in amino acids: CASSLLLTHGQASSGNTIYF. In nucleotides, the CDR3 is TGTGCCAGCAGCCTGCTATTAACCCACGGACAGGCCTCCTCTGGAAACACCATATATTTT.

The chain links TRBV29-1 to TRBJ2-7; no reliable D call. CDR1 is SQVTM and CDR2 is ANQGSEA in the germline V gene. There are 11 residues in the CDR3. The V gene lost 7 bases and the J gene lost 3 bases, with 10 bases spanning the gap. The CDR3 coding sequence is TGCAGCGCCTCGGACGGCTACGAGCAGTACTTC. This gives the protein CSASDGYEQYF.

The V call is TRBV5-1, the J call TRBJ1-2; 11 nucleotides match TRBD1. This CDR3 comprises 15 residues. Germline V lookup: CDR1 SGHRS, CDR2 YFSETQ. The V and J ends lost 1 base and 6 bases, in that order; junction bases with no gene match: 5. CDR3 residues: CASSLNGQGAHGYTF. The CDR3 bases are TGCGCCAGCAGCTTGAATGGACAGGGGGCGCATGGCTACACCTTC.

The chain employs TRBV10-2 and TRBJ2-3, with 9 bases lining up with TRBD2. The CDR3 has 15 amino acids. Per germline, CDR1 WSHSY and CDR2 SAAADI. Unmatched junction bases numbered 6, after V lost 6 bases and J lost 2 bases. CDR3 sequence reads: CASRVSGGTTDTQYF. CDR3 sequence (DNA): TGCGCCAGCAGGGTTAGCGGGGGCACCACAGATACGCAGTATTTT.